Listed below are T cell receptor beta chains from one sample, sequenced in a study of early T cells in non-severe SARS-CoV-2 infection. TCRdb analysed the 5' RACE reads with MiXCR anew, one entry per CDR3 protein. The table has roughly 50,000 distinct CDR3 sequences, less than 9.5% seen once. The sequencing here drew on whole blood, taken at baseline. Receptors originate from an adult who was a healthcare worker with PCR-confirmed SARS-CoV-2 infection or an uninfected control (not recorded which). Each CDR3 is given with its conserved first and last residue. The order of the fields is J gene, D gene, clone size, V gene, CDR3 DNA, CDR3 protein. The D gene is left open where the match is weak. Not all rows give a size; the values are once, few, many and, for expanded clones, a class.

j_call: TRBJ1-6; d_call: TRBD1; clone_size: few; v_call: TRBV7-2; cdr3_nt: TGTGCCAGCAGATCTGGACAGGGTTATTCACCCCTCCACTTT; cdr3_aa: CASRSGQGYSPLHF
j_call: TRBJ1-4; d_call: TRBD1; clone_size: .; v_call: TRBV5-6; cdr3_nt: TGTGCCAGCAGCACGAACAGGGGATCTACTAATGAAAAACTGTTTTTT; cdr3_aa: CASSTNRGSTNEKLFF
j_call: TRBJ1-1; d_call: .; clone_size: .; v_call: TRBV6-5; cdr3_nt: TGTGCCAGCAGTTACCTCCAGTTCCGGACGGTCCAGAACACTGAAGCTTTCTTT; cdr3_aa: CASSYLQFRTVQNTEAFF
j_call: TRBJ2-7; d_call: .; clone_size: .; v_call: TRBV7-8; cdr3_nt: TGTGCCAGCAGCTTAGGGCCCACCGATAACTACGAGCAGTACTTC; cdr3_aa: CASSLGPTDNYEQYF
j_call: TRBJ2-5; d_call: TRBD1; clone_size: .; v_call: TRBV29-1; cdr3_nt: TGCAGCGTTGTTGGCGGACAGGGGTCTCAAGAGACCCAGTACTTC; cdr3_aa: CSVVGGQGSQETQYF
j_call: TRBJ2-7; d_call: .; clone_size: few; v_call: TRBV18; cdr3_nt: TGTGCCAGCTCACCCGGGCAGGGCTCCTACGAGCAGTACTTC; cdr3_aa: CASSPGQGSYEQYF
j_call: TRBJ2-7; d_call: .; clone_size: many; v_call: TRBV28; cdr3_nt: TGTGCCAGCCGGACAGGGACTAGCTTAGATGACGCCTACGAGCAGTACTTC; cdr3_aa: CASRTGTSLDDAYEQYF
j_call: TRBJ2-1; d_call: .; clone_size: many; v_call: TRBV9; cdr3_nt: TGTGCCAGCAGCGTTAGCGGCACTGGCGGCAATGAGCAGTTCTTC; cdr3_aa: CASSVSGTGGNEQFF
j_call: TRBJ2-7; d_call: TRBD2; clone_size: .; v_call: TRBV27; cdr3_nt: TGTGCCAGCAGTTTAAACCCTAGCGGGAGCGGCCCCTACGAGCAGTACTTC; cdr3_aa: CASSLNPSGSGPYEQYF
j_call: TRBJ2-4; d_call: TRBD2; clone_size: few; v_call: TRBV28; cdr3_nt: TGTGCCAGCAGCCCTCCCCTAGCGGGAGCATTTTACATTCAGTACTTC; cdr3_aa: CASSPPLAGAFYIQYF
j_call: TRBJ1-5; d_call: TRBD1; clone_size: .; v_call: TRBV12-3/TRBV12-4; cdr3_nt: TGTGCCAGCAGTTTAAGTGGGACAGGGGCCTATCAGCCCCAGCATTTT; cdr3_aa: CASSLSGTGAYQPQHF
j_call: TRBJ2-3; d_call: .; clone_size: many; v_call: TRBV7-6; cdr3_nt: TGTGCCAGCAGCCCCGATGGAGTGGGGAATACGCAGTATTTT; cdr3_aa: CASSPDGVGNTQYF
j_call: TRBJ1-4; d_call: .; clone_size: many; v_call: TRBV10-3; cdr3_nt: TGTGCCACCAGGGGAGAGAAGGAAAAACTGTTTTTT; cdr3_aa: CATRGEKEKLFF
j_call: TRBJ2-3; d_call: TRBD2; clone_size: few; v_call: TRBV20-1; cdr3_nt: TGCAGTGCGCAAAAAGCGGGGGCCACAGATACGCAGTATTTT; cdr3_aa: CSAQKAGATDTQYF
j_call: TRBJ2-1; d_call: TRBD1; clone_size: .; v_call: TRBV5-1; cdr3_nt: TGCGCCAGCACCCCCGGACAGGGGCCCTACAATGAGCAGTTCTTC; cdr3_aa: CASTPGQGPYNEQFF
j_call: TRBJ2-7; d_call: .; clone_size: .; v_call: TRBV21-1; cdr3_nt: TGTGCCAGCAGCGAGGGACGGACTGACTACGAGCAGTACTTC; cdr3_aa: CASSEGRTDYEQYF
j_call: TRBJ2-3; d_call: .; clone_size: many; v_call: TRBV29-1; cdr3_nt: TGCAGCGCTAAGCCAGGGGCGGGCACAGATACGCAGTATTTT; cdr3_aa: CSAKPGAGTDTQYF
j_call: TRBJ2-1; d_call: TRBD2; clone_size: medium-sized; v_call: TRBV30; cdr3_nt: TGTGCCTGTACCCCGGGACTAGCAGACTACAATGAGCAGTTCTTC; cdr3_aa: CACTPGLADYNEQFF
j_call: TRBJ2-3; d_call: .; clone_size: few; v_call: TRBV2; cdr3_nt: TGTGCCAGCGGAGGGCGGGGGCGCCTCACAGATACGCAGTATTTT; cdr3_aa: CASGGRGRLTDTQYF
j_call: TRBJ1-5; d_call: .; clone_size: .; v_call: TRBV9; cdr3_nt: TGTGCCAGCAGCGACGGCCCGGGGGGCAATCAGCCCCAGAATTTT; cdr3_aa: CASSDGPGGNQPQNF
j_call: TRBJ1-4; d_call: .; clone_size: few; v_call: TRBV30; cdr3_nt: TGTGCCTGGAGTCCCCGGGCTCCGGAAAAACTGTTTTTT; cdr3_aa: CAWSPRAPEKLFF
j_call: TRBJ2-1; d_call: .; clone_size: .; v_call: TRBV6-5; cdr3_nt: TGTGCCAGCAGTTATGTAGGGTCCAGTGAGCAGTTCTTC; cdr3_aa: CASSYVGSSEQFF
j_call: TRBJ1-1; d_call: .; clone_size: .; v_call: TRBV6-1; cdr3_nt: TGTGCCAGCACCCAAGTCGGGGTGAACACTGAAGCTTTCTTT; cdr3_aa: CASTQVGVNTEAFF
j_call: TRBJ2-3; d_call: TRBD1; clone_size: few; v_call: TRBV11-3; cdr3_nt: TGTGCCAGCAGCTTAGATCCAGGGGGTACGCAGTATTTT; cdr3_aa: CASSLDPGGTQYF
j_call: TRBJ2-1; d_call: .; clone_size: many; v_call: TRBV7-3; cdr3_nt: TGTGCCAGCAGCTTAGGCCCCGACAATGAGCAGTTCTTC; cdr3_aa: CASSLGPDNEQFF
j_call: TRBJ2-3; d_call: TRBD2; clone_size: large; v_call: TRBV7-8; cdr3_nt: TGTGCCAGCAGTTGGGGAGGGGCAGATACGCAGTATTTT; cdr3_aa: CASSWGGADTQYF
j_call: TRBJ1-5; d_call: .; clone_size: .; v_call: TRBV11-3; cdr3_nt: TGTGCCAGCAGCTTAGTAGAGGGCTCGAGCAATCAGCCCCAGCATTTT; cdr3_aa: CASSLVEGSSNQPQHF
j_call: TRBJ2-1; d_call: .; clone_size: few; v_call: TRBV20-1; cdr3_nt: TGCAGTGCTAGAGTGCGTCGGGACGGTCACAATGAGCAGTTCTTC; cdr3_aa: CSARVRRDGHNEQFF
j_call: TRBJ1-6; d_call: .; clone_size: many; v_call: TRBV25-1; cdr3_nt: TGTGCCAGCTATTCCGTCCCCCCGCAGAGTTCACCCCTCCACTTT; cdr3_aa: CASYSVPPQSSPLHF
j_call: TRBJ2-7; d_call: .; clone_size: few; v_call: TRBV5-1; cdr3_nt: TGCGCCAGCAGCGGGGACTTACCCGAGCAGTACTTC; cdr3_aa: CASSGDLPEQYF
j_call: TRBJ1-2; d_call: .; clone_size: many; v_call: TRBV12-3/TRBV12-4; cdr3_nt: TGTGCCAGCACCCTGGCCGGGCCTGACTACACCTTC; cdr3_aa: CASTLAGPDYTF
j_call: TRBJ2-3; d_call: TRBD2; clone_size: many; v_call: TRBV7-2; cdr3_nt: TGTGCCAGCAGCTTCGGACTAGCGGGAGGAGGTGCAGATACGCAGTATTTT; cdr3_aa: CASSFGLAGGGADTQYF
j_call: TRBJ2-7; d_call: TRBD1; clone_size: .; v_call: TRBV10-3; cdr3_nt: TGTGCCATCAGTGCGGGACAGGGCCACGAGCAGTACTTC; cdr3_aa: CAISAGQGHEQYF
j_call: TRBJ1-1; d_call: .; clone_size: .; v_call: TRBV10-1; cdr3_nt: TGCGCCAGCAGTGATGCCGGGAACACTGAAGCTTTCTTT; cdr3_aa: CASSDAGNTEAFF
j_call: TRBJ2-1; d_call: .; clone_size: .; v_call: TRBV7-9; cdr3_nt: TGTGCCAGCAGTTCCGGACACACGAGCTCCTACAATGAGCAGTTCTTC; cdr3_aa: CASSSGHTSSYNEQFF
j_call: TRBJ1-2; d_call: .; clone_size: .; v_call: TRBV6-2/TRBV6-3; cdr3_nt: TGTGCCAGCAGCGCACGGGACCGCTACTATGGCTACACCTTC; cdr3_aa: CASSARDRYYGYTF
j_call: TRBJ2-1; d_call: .; clone_size: many; v_call: TRBV28; cdr3_nt: TGTGCCAGCAGTTTAACCTCGGTACTGGCACAGATCTTCTACAATGAGCAGTTCTTC; cdr3_aa: CASSLTSVLAQIFYNEQFF
j_call: TRBJ2-2; d_call: TRBD1; clone_size: few; v_call: TRBV19; cdr3_nt: TGTGCCAGTAGCCCGGGACAGGGTACTAACACCGGGGAGCTGTTTTTT; cdr3_aa: CASSPGQGTNTGELFF
j_call: TRBJ1-5; d_call: .; clone_size: many; v_call: TRBV12-3/TRBV12-4; cdr3_nt: TGTGCCAGCAGTTCTAGGGGCGGGCAAAGGCAGCCCCAGCATTTT; cdr3_aa: CASSSRGGQRQPQHF
j_call: TRBJ1-6; d_call: TRBD1; clone_size: .; v_call: TRBV4-3; cdr3_nt: TGCGCCAACAGCCGCGATTCGACAGGGGAGTCCTATAATTCACCCCTCCACTTT; cdr3_aa: CANSRDSTGESYNSPLHF
j_call: TRBJ2-1; d_call: .; clone_size: few; v_call: TRBV6-2/TRBV6-3; cdr3_nt: TGTGCCAGCAGTACCCCACCGAGAGACAATGAGCAGTTCTTC; cdr3_aa: CASSTPPRDNEQFF
j_call: TRBJ2-4; d_call: .; clone_size: .; v_call: TRBV21-1; cdr3_nt: TGTGCCAGCAGCAAAGAACGGCTAACTACCGGTTCGGCCAAAAACATTCAGTACTTC; cdr3_aa: CASSKERLTTGSAKNIQYF
j_call: TRBJ1-6; d_call: .; clone_size: .; v_call: TRBV4-1; cdr3_nt: TGCGCCAGCAGCTTGGTGGCAGCGGGCGGGAGCTCCTATAATTCACCCCTCCACTTT; cdr3_aa: CASSLVAAGGSSYNSPLHF
j_call: TRBJ2-7; d_call: .; clone_size: .; v_call: TRBV21-1; cdr3_nt: TGTGCCAGCAGCAGACGACAGGGAAAAAACCACGAGCAGTACTTC; cdr3_aa: CASSRRQGKNHEQYF
j_call: TRBJ2-4; d_call: .; clone_size: .; v_call: TRBV15; cdr3_nt: TGTGCCACCAGTAGTGGGCGGGACATCAAAAACATTCAGTACTTC; cdr3_aa: CATSSGRDIKNIQYF
j_call: TRBJ2-1; d_call: TRBD1; clone_size: .; v_call: TRBV10-3; cdr3_nt: TGTGCCATCAGTAACATTGGACAGGGAAGCTACAATGAGCAGTTCTTC; cdr3_aa: CAISNIGQGSYNEQFF
j_call: TRBJ2-3; d_call: .; clone_size: many; v_call: TRBV19; cdr3_nt: TGTGCCAGTAGTACACTGGACAGCGCAGATACGCAGTATTTT; cdr3_aa: CASSTLDSADTQYF
j_call: TRBJ2-1; d_call: TRBD2; clone_size: many; v_call: TRBV7-2; cdr3_nt: TGTGCCAGCAGCTCCTGGACTAGCGGGACCTACAATGAGCAGTTCTTC; cdr3_aa: CASSSWTSGTYNEQFF
j_call: TRBJ1-5; d_call: .; clone_size: many; v_call: TRBV7-9; cdr3_nt: TGTGCCAGCAGCTTGGAGAAGAGCAATCAGCCCCAGCATTTT; cdr3_aa: CASSLEKSNQPQHF
j_call: TRBJ2-3; d_call: .; clone_size: .; v_call: TRBV12-3/TRBV12-4; cdr3_nt: TGTGCCAGCAGCAAAGACACAGATACGCAGTATTTT; cdr3_aa: CASSKDTDTQYF
j_call: TRBJ2-5; d_call: TRBD2; clone_size: many; v_call: TRBV24-1; cdr3_nt: TGTGCCACCAGTGGCAAGACTAGCGGGAGGGTCAGAGAGACCCAGTACTTC; cdr3_aa: CATSGKTSGRVRETQYF
j_call: TRBJ2-2; d_call: .; clone_size: few; v_call: TRBV28; cdr3_nt: TGTGCCAGCAGGCCGGGACAGAACACCGGGGAGCTGTTTTTT; cdr3_aa: CASRPGQNTGELFF
j_call: TRBJ2-3; d_call: .; clone_size: many; v_call: TRBV5-6; cdr3_nt: TGTGCCAGCAGTAAAAGACTGTTGGGGACTGGCAGAGATACGCAGTATTTT; cdr3_aa: CASSKRLLGTGRDTQYF
j_call: TRBJ2-1; d_call: TRBD1; clone_size: few; v_call: TRBV2; cdr3_nt: TGTGCCAGCAGTGAGCAGGGGGCTAGCTCCTACAATGAGCAGTTCTTC; cdr3_aa: CASSEQGASSYNEQFF
j_call: TRBJ2-7; d_call: .; clone_size: .; v_call: TRBV7-2; cdr3_nt: TGTGCCAGCAGCTTAGACAGGACGGCTGAGGACTTC; cdr3_aa: CASSLDRTAEDF
j_call: TRBJ1-4; d_call: .; clone_size: .; v_call: TRBV28; cdr3_nt: TGTGCCAGCAGTACAGGGAAGGCTGAAAAACTGTTTTTT; cdr3_aa: CASSTGKAEKLFF
j_call: TRBJ2-7; d_call: TRBD1; clone_size: .; v_call: TRBV7-9; cdr3_nt: TGTGCCATACGTCCGGGACAGGGGGCCTACGAGCAGTACTTC; cdr3_aa: CAIRPGQGAYEQYF
j_call: TRBJ2-1; d_call: TRBD1; clone_size: .; v_call: TRBV6-1; cdr3_nt: TGTGCCAGCAGTGAAGGGTCGGCAGGCCACAGGGGGCAGTTCTTC; cdr3_aa: CASSEGSAGHRGQFF
j_call: TRBJ2-3; d_call: TRBD1; clone_size: many; v_call: TRBV7-2; cdr3_nt: TGTGCCAGCAGCCACCCCGGACAGGGGGCGGCAGATACGCAGTATTTT; cdr3_aa: CASSHPGQGAADTQYF
j_call: TRBJ2-3; d_call: .; clone_size: many; v_call: TRBV7-8; cdr3_nt: TGTGCCAGCAGCTTAGCGTCAGATACGCAGTATTTT; cdr3_aa: CASSLASDTQYF